These 24 T cell receptor beta chains were all obtained from the same sample, sequenced in a study of cytomegalovirus exposure and HLA in healthy donors. The method was immunoSEQ multiplex PCR; TCRdb's version includes in-frame clones alone and lacks a portion of them. The sample has about 58,000 clones, roughly nine tenths seen once. Sequencing used PBMCs. The receptors were gathered from a man in his late teens or twenties in good health and CMV-seronegative.

Notes on this clone: Other DNA sequences from this sample encode an identical CDR3 as well. This chain joins TRBV5-1 and TRBJ1-5; TRBD1 matches at 7 bases. The CDR3 is 15 amino acids. After removal of 0 bases from V and 2 bases from J, the junction contained 2 bases not matched to a gene. Per the germline V gene, CDR1 is SGHRS and CDR2 is YFSETQ. CDR3 in amino acids: CASSLDGQGNQPQHF. The DNA of the CDR3 is TGCGCCAGCAGCTTGGATGGACAGGGCAATCAGCCCCAGCATTTT.

The rearrangement joins TRBV7-2 to TRBJ1-2; 8 nucleotides align to TRBD1. Germline V gene data show CDR1 as SGHTA and CDR2 as FQGNSA. The ends lost 5 bases at V and 12 bases at J; junction bases unmatched: 14. This CDR3 has 14 amino acids. The CDR3 nucleotides read TGTGCCAGCAGCGAGATTACAGGGGGGTTTTCGGACACCTTC. It is translated as CASSEITGGFSDTF.

This chain joins TRBV11-2 and TRBJ2-7; D not certain. The CDR3 is 13 amino acids. V was trimmed by 1 base and J by 2 bases, leaving 6 bases between them. Germline V gene sequence: CDR1 SGHAT, CDR2 FQNNGV. CDR3 sequence: CASSLGQTYEQYF. Here the CDR3 DNA reads TGTGCCAGCAGCTTAGGACAAACCTACGAGCAGTACTTC.

The V gene is TRBV7-8, the J gene TRBJ2-1, with 11 bases fitting TRBD2. The V gene end was trimmed by 2 bases and the J gene end by 6 bases; junction bases not matched to a gene: 6. The CDR3 has 16 residues. Germline CDR1 SGHVS, CDR2 FQNEAQ. The CDR3 protein is CASSLLGLADSNEQFF. The DNA of the CDR3 is TGTGCCAGCAGCTTACTGGGACTAGCGGACTCCAATGAGCAGTTCTTC.

This chain connects TRBV25-1 to TRBJ2-1; 11 bases agree with TRBD2. V lost 7 bases to trimming and J lost 6 bases; unmatched junction nucleotides: 2. The CDR3 contains 13 residues. From germline, CDR1 is MGHDK and CDR2 SYGVNS. CDR3 region: CASITSGSNEQFF. CDR3 DNA sequence: TGTGCCAGCATCACTAGCGGGAGCAATGAGCAGTTCTTC.

V is TRBV7-9 and J is TRBJ2-1; TRBD2 matches 9 bases. V lost 3 bases, J lost 1 base, and 4 bases stayed unmatched. Germline V gene lookup returns CDR1 SEHNR and CDR2 FQNEAQ (reference sequence). The CDR3 is 16 residues long. The CDR3 DNA is TGTGCCAGCAGCTTTTCCCTAGCGGGATCCTACAATGAGCAGTTCTTC. Residues: CASSFSLAGSYNEQFF.

The J gene is TRBJ2-2, the V gene TRBV5-1; 9 bases fit TRBD1. Germline V lookup: CDR1 SGHRS, CDR2 YFSETQ. The CDR3 spans 14 residues. V was pared by 4 bases and J by 6 bases, with 4 bases of the junction left unmatched. CDR3 residues: CASSAGQGSGELFF. The CDR3 nucleotides are TGCGCCAGCAGCGCCGGACAGGGGTCCGGGGAGCTGTTTTTT.

The rearrangement uses TRBV6-6 and TRBJ2-3; D is possibly TRBD2 (6 bases). The CDR3 has 16 residues. V was clipped by 5 bases and J by 1 base, with 16 bases between them. Germline CDR1 is MNHNY and CDR2 is SVGAGI (reference sequence). Here the CDR3 DNA reads TGTGCCAGCAGTGCCACCGGGGGATCTGGCACAGATACGCAGTATTTT. It is translated as CASSATGGSGTDTQYF.

The chain carries TRBV19 and TRBJ2-5, with 12 bases that match TRBD2. CDR3 length: 18 amino acids. Germline assignment: CDR1 LNHDA and CDR2 SQIVND (reference sequence). V shed 3 bases and J 5 bases; nucleotides not matched to a gene: 13. This CDR3 reads CASSMYHGTSGPWETQYF. In nucleotides, the CDR3 is TGTGCCAGTAGTATGTACCATGGGACTAGCGGGCCATGGGAGACCCAGTACTTC.

The chain carries TRBV18 and TRBJ2-7, with 8 positions matching TRBD2. Germline V gene data show CDR1 as KGHSH and CDR2 as LQKENI. This CDR3 spans 14 amino acids. Germline trimming cut 0 bases from V and 2 bases from J; bases unmatched to any gene: 0. As DNA, the CDR3 is TGTGCCAGCTCACCACCGCGGGAGGCCTACGAGCAGTACTTC. Translated, it gives CASSPPREAYEQYF.

The chain recombines TRBV18 with TRBJ2-7, with D perhaps TRBD2 (6 bases). Trimming left V 1 base short and J 6 bases short, with 22 bases between. CDR3 size: 17 residues. Germline lookup yields CDR1 KGHSH and CDR2 LQKENI. The CDR3 DNA reads as TGTGCCAGCTCACCACGTAATCCGGGAGTGGTAAGCTTCGAGCAGTACTTC. Translation: CASSPRNPGVVSFEQYF.

This clone was recorded once. The rearrangement links TRBV10-3 to TRBJ2-1; possibly TRBD1 for D (6 bases). Trimming stripped 9 bases from V and 4 bases from J, with 19 bases between. The CDR3 has 15 amino acids. Looked up from germline, CDR1 is ENHRY and CDR2 is SYGVKD. The CDR3 spells CAIQGQGQLYNEQFF. CDR3 coding DNA: TGTGCCATTCAAGGGCAGGGACAACTATACAATGAGCAGTTCTTC.

This rearrangement joins TRBV9 to TRBJ1-3; D not certain. Germline V CDR1 and CDR2: SGDLS, YYNGEE. This CDR3 contains 16 residues. Trimming cost V 4 bases and J 0 bases, with 14 bases left between them. CDR3 loop: CASSHARVGSGNTIYF. The CDR3 DNA is TGTGCCAGCAGCCACGCCCGGGTAGGCTCTGGAAACACCATATATTTT. The variable domain in full, with the rest retrieved from reference TRBV9 and TRBJ1-3, is DSGVTQTPKHLITATGQRVTLRCSPRSGDLSVYWYQQSLDQGLQFLIQYYNGEERAKGNILERFSAQQFPDLHSELNLSSLELGDSALYFCASSHARVGSGNTIYFGEGSWLTVV.

This chain uses TRBV4-3 with TRBJ2-1, with 13 bases fitting TRBD2. Germline CDR1 is LGHNA and CDR2 is YSLEER. V lost 4 bases to trimming and J lost 8 bases; unmatched junction nucleotides: 8. The CDR3 runs 16 residues. CDR3 sequence (DNA): TGCGCCAGCAGCCCCTCCGGACTAGCGGGAGAGGATGAGCAGTTCTTC. This translates into CASSPSGLAGEDEQFF.

The CDR3 coding sequence is TGTGCCAGCAGTCCCCGAACTAGCGGCGTGCGGGGTGAGCAGTACTTC. Amino acid sequence: CASSPRTSGVRGEQYF. The chain links TRBV27 to TRBJ2-7; 8 nucleotides line up with TRBD2. CDR1 is MNHEY and CDR2 is SMNVEV in the germline V gene (reference sequence). CDR3 length: 16 amino acids. The ends lost 5 bases at V and 7 bases at J; junction bases unmatched: 16.

The chain has TRBV7-2 and TRBJ2-2, with D tentatively TRBD1 (6 bases). Germline-derived CDR1 and CDR2 are SGHTA and FQGNSA. This CDR3 is 14 amino acids long. The V and J ends lost 4 bases and 7 bases respectively, with 13 bases between them. The CDR3 sequence: CASSSTRGGGELFF. The DNA for the CDR3 is TGTGCCAGCAGCTCCACCAGGGGTGGCGGGGAGCTGTTTTTT.

The gene calls are TRBV19 and TRBJ1-3; possibly TRBD1 for D (6 bases). Germline V gene lookup returns CDR1 LNHDA and CDR2 SQIVND (reference sequence). V was trimmed by 5 bases and J by 0 bases, leaving 14 bases between them. CDR3 length: 16 residues. In DNA form, the CDR3 reads TGTGCCAGTAGTCCCCGACAGGATTTCTCTGGAAACACCATATATTTT. It specifies CASSPRQDFSGNTIYF. The variable domain in full, with the rest retrieved from reference TRBV19 and TRBJ1-3, is DGGITQSPKYLFRKEGQNVTLSCEQNLNHDAMYWYRQDPGQGLRLIYYSQIVNDFQKGDIAEGYSVSREKKESFPLTVTSAQKNPTAFYLCASSPRQDFSGNTIYFGEGSWLTVV.

The chain employs TRBV5-4 and TRBJ2-1, with D maybe TRBD2 (6 bases). The CDR3 covers 15 residues. The germline CDR1 and CDR2 sequences are SGHNT and YYREEE (reference sequence). V was pared by 3 bases and J by 5 bases, with 15 bases between. The CDR3 DNA reads as TGTGCCAGCAGCTCGGCGGCTAGCGAGGACAATGAGCAGTTCTTC. It translates to CASSSAASEDNEQFF. Full variable domain (outside the CDR3, taken from reference TRBV5-4 and TRBJ2-1): ETGVTQSPTHLIKTRGQQVTLRCSSQSGHNTVSWYQQALGQGPQFIFQYYREEENGRGNFPPRFSGLQFPNYSSELNVNALELDDSALYLCASSSAASEDNEQFFGPGTRLTVL.

The chain employs TRBV6-1 and TRBJ2-4; D gene unclear. CDR1 and CDR2 from the germline V gene are MNHNS and SASEGT. V gave up 0 bases and J gave up 3 bases, with 9 bases separating them. The CDR3 consists of 15 residues. This CDR3 reads CASSEAWFGKNIQYF. CDR3 sequence (DNA): TGTGCCAGCAGTGAAGCTTGGTTCGGCAAAAACATTCAGTACTTC.

The rearrangement links TRBV18 to TRBJ2-3; TRBD2 agrees at 7 bases. The CDR3 sequence is 14 residues long. The J segment lost 2 bases and the V segment lost 6 bases, leaving 5 bases of the junction unmatched. Germline V gene data show CDR1 as KGHSH and CDR2 as LQKENI. CDR3 loop: CASSVLADTDTQYF. The CDR3 DNA reads as TGTGCCAGCTCGGTTCTAGCGGACACAGATACGCAGTATTTT.

The V gene is TRBV11-3, the J gene TRBJ2-1; TRBD2 agrees at 13 bases. This CDR3 has 18 residues. Germline CDR1 is SGHNT and CDR2 is YENEEA. J gave up 9 bases and V 1 base, and 12 bases lay outside the gene matches. This CDR3 is CASSLATSGRRGIGEQFF. The CDR3 bases are TGTGCCAGCAGCTTAGCGACTAGCGGGAGGCGCGGGATCGGTGAGCAGTTCTTC.

J is TRBJ2-1 and V is TRBV27, with 14 bases that match TRBD2. This CDR3 has 17 amino acids. The germline V gene encodes CDR1 MNHEY and CDR2 SMNVEV (reference sequence). V lost 5 bases and J lost 6; bases outside the gene matches: 9. Written as DNA, the CDR3 is TGTGCCAGCAGTCCGGGACTAGCGGGAGTTGGGGTCAATGAGCAGTTCTTC. It is translated as CASSPGLAGVGVNEQFF.

The V and J genes are TRBV28 and TRBJ2-7; TRBD2 might be the D (6 bases). Trimming left V 8 bases short and J 4 bases short, with 12 bases between. Germline lookup yields CDR1 MDHEN and CDR2 SYDVKM. This CDR3 region has 12 residues. The CDR3: CASRGLQYEQYF. CDR3 nucleotide sequence: TGTGCCAGCCGGGGACTCCAATACGAGCAGTACTTC.

Comment on this clone: Mismatch with germline at one junction end may stem from a read error. The chain is built from TRBV7-2 and TRBJ2-1; D might be TRBD1 (8 bases). The CDR3 loop spans 17 amino acids. Per germline, CDR1 SGHTA and CDR2 FQGNSA. The CDR3 sequence: CASNLAGSGGTYNEQFF. CDR3 coding DNA: TGTGCCAGCAACTTAGCGGGCTCAGGGGGCACCTACAATGAGCAGTTCTTC.